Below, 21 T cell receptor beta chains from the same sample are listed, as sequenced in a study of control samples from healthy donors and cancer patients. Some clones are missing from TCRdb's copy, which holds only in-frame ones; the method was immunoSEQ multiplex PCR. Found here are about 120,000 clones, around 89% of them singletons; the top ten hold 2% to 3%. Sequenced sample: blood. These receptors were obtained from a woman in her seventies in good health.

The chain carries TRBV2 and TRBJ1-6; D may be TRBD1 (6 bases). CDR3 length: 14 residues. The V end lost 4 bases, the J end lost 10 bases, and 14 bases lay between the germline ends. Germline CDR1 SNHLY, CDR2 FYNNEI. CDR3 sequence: CASSGLGARSPLHF. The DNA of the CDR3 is TGTGCCAGCAGTGGGTTGGGGGCTCGGTCACCCCTCCACTTT. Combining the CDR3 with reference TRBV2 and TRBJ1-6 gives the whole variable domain EPEVTQTPSHQVTQMGQEVILRCVPISNHLYFYWYRQILGQKVEFLVSFYNNEISEKSEIFDDQFSVERPDGSNFTLKIRSTKLEDSAMYFCASSGLGARSPLHFGNGTRLTVT.

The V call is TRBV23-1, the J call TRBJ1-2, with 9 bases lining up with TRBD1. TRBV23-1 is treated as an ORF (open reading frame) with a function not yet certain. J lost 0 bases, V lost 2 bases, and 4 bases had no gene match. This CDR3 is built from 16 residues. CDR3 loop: CASSQPGQGSNYGYTF. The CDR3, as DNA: TGCGCCAGCAGTCAACCGGGACAGGGCTCTAACTATGGCTACACCTTC.

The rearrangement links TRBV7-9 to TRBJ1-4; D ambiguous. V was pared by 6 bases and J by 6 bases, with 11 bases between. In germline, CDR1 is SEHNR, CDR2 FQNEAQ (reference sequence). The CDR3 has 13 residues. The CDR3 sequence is CASSYAGDEKLFF. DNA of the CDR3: TGTGCCAGCAGTTACGCCGGCGATGAAAAACTGTTTTTT.

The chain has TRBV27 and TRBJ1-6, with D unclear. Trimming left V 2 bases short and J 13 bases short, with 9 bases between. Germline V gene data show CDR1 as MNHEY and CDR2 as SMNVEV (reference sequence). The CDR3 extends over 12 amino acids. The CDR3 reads CASSLGVGPLHF. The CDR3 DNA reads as TGTGCCAGCAGTTTAGGCGTAGGTCCCCTCCACTTT.

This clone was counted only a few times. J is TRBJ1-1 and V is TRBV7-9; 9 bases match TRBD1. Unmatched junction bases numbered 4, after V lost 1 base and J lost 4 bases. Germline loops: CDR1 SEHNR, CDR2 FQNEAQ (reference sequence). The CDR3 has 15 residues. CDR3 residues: CASSLGTGARTEAFF. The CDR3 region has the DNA TGTGCCAGCAGCTTAGGGACAGGGGCCCGCACTGAAGCTTTCTTT. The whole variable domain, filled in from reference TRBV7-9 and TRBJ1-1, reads DTGVSQNPRHKITKRGQNVTFRCDPISEHNRLYWYRQTLGQGPEFLTYFQNEAQLEKSRLLSDRFSAERPKGSFSTLEIQRTEQGDSAMYLCASSLGTGARTEAFFGQGTRLTVV.

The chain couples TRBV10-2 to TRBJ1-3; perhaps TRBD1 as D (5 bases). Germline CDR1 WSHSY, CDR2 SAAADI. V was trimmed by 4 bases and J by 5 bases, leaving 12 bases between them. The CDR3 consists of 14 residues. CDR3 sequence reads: CASSGGGNRNTIYF. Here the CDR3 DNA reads TGCGCCAGCAGTGGGGGGGGTAATCGAAACACCATATATTTT.

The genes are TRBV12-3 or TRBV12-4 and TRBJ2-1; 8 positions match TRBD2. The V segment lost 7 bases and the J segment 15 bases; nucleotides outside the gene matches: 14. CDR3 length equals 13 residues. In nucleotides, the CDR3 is TGTGCCAGCACCTCCTCTGGGCGGGGGGCTTTGTTCTTC. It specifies CASTSSGRGALFF.

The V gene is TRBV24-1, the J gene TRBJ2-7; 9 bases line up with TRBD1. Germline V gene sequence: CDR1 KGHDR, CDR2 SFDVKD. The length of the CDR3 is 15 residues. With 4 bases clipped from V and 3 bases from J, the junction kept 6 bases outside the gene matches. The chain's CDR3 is CATSESGTGLYEQYF. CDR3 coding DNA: TGTGCCACCAGTGAATCCGGGACAGGGCTCTACGAGCAGTACTTC.

The CDR3 DNA sequence: TGTGCCAGCAGCTTGGAGGAGCAGGGTGGCTACACCTTC. Translating gives CASSLEEQGGYTF. The rearrangement links TRBV5-6 to TRBJ1-2; TRBD1 is a possible D gene (5 bases). Germline-derived CDR1 and CDR2 are SGHDT and YYEEEE. CDR3 length equals 13 residues. V lost 0 bases and J lost 7, with 10 bases in between. The complete variable domain, with remaining parts taken from reference TRBV5-6 and TRBJ1-2, reads DAGVTQSPTHLIKTRGQQVTLRCSPKSGHDTVSWYQQALGQGPQFIFQYYEEEERQRGNFPDRFSGHQFPNYSSELNVNALLLGDSALYLCASSLEEQGGYTFGSGTRLTVV.

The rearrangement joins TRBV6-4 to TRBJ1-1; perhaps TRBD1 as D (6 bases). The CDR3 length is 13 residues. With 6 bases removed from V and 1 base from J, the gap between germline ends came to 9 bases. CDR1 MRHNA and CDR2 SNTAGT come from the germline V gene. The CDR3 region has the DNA TGTGCCAGCAGGGAACAGGGGAACACTGAAGCTTTCTTT. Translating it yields CASREQGNTEAFF.

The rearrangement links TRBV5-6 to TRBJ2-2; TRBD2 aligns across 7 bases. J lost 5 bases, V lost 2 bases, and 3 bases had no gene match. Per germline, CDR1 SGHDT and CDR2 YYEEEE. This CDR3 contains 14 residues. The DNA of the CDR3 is TGTGCCAGCAGCTTATGGGAGGGGACCGGGGAGCTGTTTTTT. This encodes CASSLWEGTGELFF.

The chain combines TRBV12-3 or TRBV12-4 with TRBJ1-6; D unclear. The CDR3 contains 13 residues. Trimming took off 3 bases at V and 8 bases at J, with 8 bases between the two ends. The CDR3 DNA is TGTGCCAGCAGTTTTCGATTGGATTCACCCCTCCACTTT. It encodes CASSFRLDSPLHF.

In DNA form, the CDR3 reads TGTGCCAGCAGTGAAGGGACAGTAGGCAGTAACTATGGCTACACCTTC. It encodes CASSEGTVGSNYGYTF. The chain uses TRBV6-1 and TRBJ1-2; possibly TRBD1 for D (6 bases). Trimming took 1 base from V and 1 from J, leaving 13 bases between them. The germline V gene has CDR1 MNHNS and CDR2 SASEGT. The CDR3 runs 16 residues.

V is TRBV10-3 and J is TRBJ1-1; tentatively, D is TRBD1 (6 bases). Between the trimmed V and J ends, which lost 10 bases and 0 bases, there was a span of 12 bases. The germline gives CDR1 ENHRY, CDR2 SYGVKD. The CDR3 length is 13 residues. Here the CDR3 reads CASMTGLNTEAFF. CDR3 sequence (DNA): TGTGCCAGCATGACAGGTCTGAACACTGAAGCTTTCTTT.

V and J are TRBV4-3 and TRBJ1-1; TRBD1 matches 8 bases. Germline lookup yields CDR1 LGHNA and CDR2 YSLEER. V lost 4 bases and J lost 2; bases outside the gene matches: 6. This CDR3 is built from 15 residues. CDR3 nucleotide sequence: TGCGCCAGCAGCCCCATGACAGGGGTTAACACTGAAGCTTTCTTT. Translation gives CASSPMTGVNTEAFF.

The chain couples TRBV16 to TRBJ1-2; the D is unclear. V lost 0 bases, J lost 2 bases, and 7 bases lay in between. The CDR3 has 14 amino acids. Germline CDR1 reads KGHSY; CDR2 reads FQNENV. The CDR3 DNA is TGTGCCAGCAGCCAATCGAGCAACAACTATGGCTACACCTTC. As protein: CASSQSSNNYGYTF.

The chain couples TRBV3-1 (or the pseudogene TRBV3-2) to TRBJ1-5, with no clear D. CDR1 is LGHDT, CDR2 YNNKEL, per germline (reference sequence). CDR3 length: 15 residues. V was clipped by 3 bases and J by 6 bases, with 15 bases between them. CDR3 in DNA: TGTGCCAGCAGCCACCTCGCGGGGTCCGGTCAGCCCCAGCATTTT. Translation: CASSHLAGSGQPQHF.

Here the CDR3 reads CATSEVGQGPDTQYF. In nucleotides, the CDR3 is TGTGCCACCAGTGAGGTTGGACAGGGGCCAGATACGCAGTATTTT. This rearrangement joins TRBV24-1 to TRBJ2-3; TRBD1 matches 9 bases. The CDR3 totals 15 residues. After removal of 4 bases from V and 4 bases from J, the junction contained 5 bases not matched to a gene. Germline CDR1 and CDR2: KGHDR and SFDVKD.

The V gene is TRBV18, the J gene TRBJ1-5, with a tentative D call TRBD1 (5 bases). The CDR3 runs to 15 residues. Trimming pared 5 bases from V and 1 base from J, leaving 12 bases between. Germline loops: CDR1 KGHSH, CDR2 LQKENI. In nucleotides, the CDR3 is TGTGCCAGCTCAATTAACCGGGACAGCAATCAGCCCCAGCATTTT. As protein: CASSINRDSNQPQHF.

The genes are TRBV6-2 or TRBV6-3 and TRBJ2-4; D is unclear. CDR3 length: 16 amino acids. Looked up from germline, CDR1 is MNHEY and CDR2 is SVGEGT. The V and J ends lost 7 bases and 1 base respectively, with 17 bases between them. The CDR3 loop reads CASTPSGLGAKNIQYF. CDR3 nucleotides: TGTGCCAGCACCCCTTCGGGCCTTGGTGCCAAAAACATTCAGTACTTC.

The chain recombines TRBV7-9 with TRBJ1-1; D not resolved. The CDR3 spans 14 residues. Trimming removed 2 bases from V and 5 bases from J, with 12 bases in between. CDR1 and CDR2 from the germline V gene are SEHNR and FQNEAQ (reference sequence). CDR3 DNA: TGTGCCAGCAGCTTAAACAGCGGGGTAACTGAAGCTTTCTTT. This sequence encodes CASSLNSGVTEAFF.